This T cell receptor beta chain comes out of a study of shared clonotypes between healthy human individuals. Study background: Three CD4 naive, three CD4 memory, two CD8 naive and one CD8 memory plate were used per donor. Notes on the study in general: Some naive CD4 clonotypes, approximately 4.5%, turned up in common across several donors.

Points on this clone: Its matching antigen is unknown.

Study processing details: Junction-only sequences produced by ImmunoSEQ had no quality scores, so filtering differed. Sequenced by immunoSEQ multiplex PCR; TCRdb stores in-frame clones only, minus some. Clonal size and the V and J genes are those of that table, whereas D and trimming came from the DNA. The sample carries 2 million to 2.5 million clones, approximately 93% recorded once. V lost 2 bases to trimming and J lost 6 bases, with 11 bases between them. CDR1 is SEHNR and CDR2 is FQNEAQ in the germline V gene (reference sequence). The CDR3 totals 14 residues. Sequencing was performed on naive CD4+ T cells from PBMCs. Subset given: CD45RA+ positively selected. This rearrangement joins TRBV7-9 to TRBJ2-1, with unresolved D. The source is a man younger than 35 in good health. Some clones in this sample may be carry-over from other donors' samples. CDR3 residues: CASSLSLLSNEQFF. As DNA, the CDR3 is TGTGCCAGCAGCTTAAGTCTTCTGTCCAATGAGCAGTTCTTC.